This entry lists 9 T cell receptor beta chains sequenced from one sample in a study of cytomegalovirus exposure and HLA in healthy donors. It was with 60 Vbeta and 13 Jbeta primers that the PCR ran. Produced via immunoSEQ multiplex PCR; TCRdb's table is partial and in-frame only. The table shows about 210,000 clones, with around nine tenths occurring only once. Sequencing was done on a sample of PBMCs. All receptors derive from a woman aged 25 to 45 in good health and CMV-seronegative.

The V gene is TRBV7-8, the J gene TRBJ2-2; 7 nucleotides line up with TRBD2. Germline V lookup: CDR1 SGHVS, CDR2 FQNEAQ. Trimming cost V 1 base and J 3 bases; bases outside gene matches: 5. This CDR3 comprises 16 residues. This chain's CDR3 is CASSLGLAGYTGELFF. The CDR3 DNA is TGTGCCAGCAGCTTAGGGTTAGCGGGCTACACCGGGGAGCTGTTTTTT.

Only one count was recorded for this clone. The chain recombines TRBV6-6 with TRBJ1-1; 8 bases line up with TRBD1. The trim removed 6 bases at V and 11 bases at J, leaving 11 bases unmatched. The CDR3 totals 13 residues. The germline V gene has CDR1 MNHNY and CDR2 SVGAGI (reference sequence). CDR3 in DNA: TGTGCCAGCAGGACGGACAGGGAAGGATGGGCTTTCTTT. Protein sequence: CASRTDREGWAFF.

V and J are TRBV28 and TRBJ2-7; D might be TRBD2 (6 bases). There are 17 residues in the CDR3. V was trimmed by 5 bases and J by 7 bases, leaving 27 bases between them. CDR1 is MDHEN and CDR2 is SYDVKM in the germline V gene. CDR3 nucleotide sequence: TGTGCCAGCAGTCTACGCCGACCCGGGACTCCCCGGGAGGAGCAGTACTTC. It translates to CASSLRRPGTPREEQYF. The entire variable domain, with the rest obtained from reference TRBV28 and TRBJ2-7, is as follows: DVKVTQSSRYLVKRTGEKVFLECVQDMDHENMFWYRQDPGLGLRLIYFSYDVKMKEKGDIPEGYSVSREKKERFSLILESASTNQTSMYLCASSLRRPGTPREEQYFGPGTRLTVT.

The rearrangement uses TRBV18 and TRBJ1-4, with D unclear. The length of the CDR3 is 14 residues. V was clipped by 8 bases and J by 5 bases, with 15 bases between them. Germline assignment: CDR1 KGHSH and CDR2 LQKENI. DNA of the CDR3: TGTGCCAGCACGGCGGTCCAGTCAAATGAAAAACTGTTTTTT. Translating gives CASTAVQSNEKLFF.

The V and J genes are TRBV25-1 and TRBJ2-7; D not certain. V lost 3 bases and J lost 4, with 7 bases in between. The CDR3 has 12 amino acids. CDR1 and CDR2 (germline): MGHDK, SYGVNS. The CDR3 spells CASSEIGYEQYF. Here the CDR3 DNA reads TGTGCCAGCAGTGAGATCGGGTACGAGCAGTACTTC.

This clone was seen only a few times. This chain uses TRBV11-3 with TRBJ2-2; maybe TRBD1 (6 bases). Germline values: CDR1 SGHNT, CDR2 YENEEA. This CDR3 has 15 residues. V was pared by 7 bases and J by 0 bases, with 12 bases between. CDR3 sequence: CASNGDKANTGELFF. The CDR3 DNA sequence: TGTGCCAGCAACGGGGACAAAGCGAACACCGGGGAGCTGTTTTTT.

The chain is built from TRBV19 and TRBJ2-1; the match to TRBD2 covers 7 bases. Germline V gene lookup returns CDR1 LNHDA and CDR2 SQIVND (reference sequence). CDR3 size: 13 residues. V dropped 6 bases and J dropped 8; count of bases not matched to a gene: 7. CDR3 residues: CASSKRDLDEQFF. Here the CDR3 DNA reads TGTGCCAGTAGCAAGCGGGATCTCGATGAGCAGTTCTTC.

The J gene is TRBJ2-1, the V gene TRBV6-5, with no clear D. The CDR3 spans 13 residues. V lost 6 bases and J lost 4, with 10 bases in between. In germline, CDR1 is MNHEY, CDR2 SVGAGI. The CDR3 region is CASRLTRYNEQFF. The DNA of the CDR3 is TGTGCCAGCAGGCTCACTCGTTACAATGAGCAGTTCTTC.

The rearrangement uses TRBV4-1 and TRBJ2-1; 10 bases are a match to TRBD2. This CDR3 is 15 amino acids long. CDR1 and CDR2 from the germline V gene are MGHRA and YSYEKL. The ends lost 2 bases at V and 7 bases at J; junction bases unmatched: 5. Here the CDR3 reads CASSQLGLASNEQFF. The DNA of the CDR3 is TGCGCCAGCAGCCAACTGGGACTAGCGAGTAATGAGCAGTTCTTC.